Listed below are T cell receptor beta chains from one sample, sequenced in a study of PD-L1 blockade in urothelial cancer. Assay used: immunoSEQ multiplex PCR; TCRdb lists only in-frame clones, some missing. The data contain 130,000 or so clones, 65% to 85% of them singletons. The sequencing used PBMCs, collected around atezolizumab (anti-PD-L1) treatment. Every receptor here comes from a man aged 45-65 years with urothelial cancer. CDR3s include the opening cysteine and the closing phenylalanine or tryptophan. D genes are given only for firm matches. Clone size is shown for a subset of rows, as once, few, many or a class of expanded clone.

V: TRBV11-3; D: .; size: .; J: TRBJ2-2; CDR3: CASSSSGEVNTGELFF; DNA: TGTGCCAGCAGCTCATCCGGCGAGGTGAACACCGGGGAGCTGTTTTTT
V: TRBV10-3; D: .; size: .; J: TRBJ1-1; CDR3: CAIASGPGEAFF; DNA: TGTGCCATTGCCTCAGGACCAGGGGAAGCTTTCTTT
V: TRBV5-1; D: TRBD1; size: .; J: TRBJ1-5; CDR3: CASSLQGNQPQHF; DNA: TGCGCCAGCAGCTTACAGGGGAATCAGCCCCAGCATTTT
V: TRBV11-1; D: .; size: .; J: TRBJ1-6; CDR3: CASGSTGRSPLHF; DNA: TGTGCCAGCGGGTCCACAGGAAGATCACCCCTCCACTTT
V: TRBV14; D: .; size: once; J: TRBJ1-1; CDR3: CASSQDLGSEAFF; DNA: TGTGCCAGCAGCCAAGATTTGGGCAGTGAAGCTTTCTTT
V: TRBV18; D: .; size: .; J: TRBJ1-1; CDR3: CASSLFDEGGPEAFF; DNA: TGTGCCAGCTCACTTTTTGATGAGGGGGGGCCTGAAGCTTTCTTT
V: TRBV7-3; D: TRBD1; size: few; J: TRBJ2-5; CDR3: CASSLQGGGVETQYF; DNA: TGTGCCAGCAGCTTACAAGGGGGCGGTGTGGAGACCCAGTACTTC
V: TRBV9; D: .; size: few; J: TRBJ2-7; CDR3: CASSVTDSYEQYF; DNA: TGTGCCAGCAGCGTCACAGACTCCTACGAGCAGTACTTC
V: TRBV6-5; D: TRBD2; size: .; J: TRBJ2-1; CDR3: CASKASGRGNEQFF; DNA: TGTGCCAGCAAGGCTAGCGGGAGGGGTAATGAGCAGTTCTTC
V: TRBV18; D: TRBD1; size: .; J: TRBJ1-3; CDR3: CASSSTGTSSGNTIYF; DNA: TGTGCCAGCTCATCGACAGGGACTAGCTCTGGAAACACCATATATTTT
V: TRBV5-8; D: .; size: .; J: TRBJ2-5; CDR3: CASSLKGEETQYF; DNA: TGTGCCAGCAGCTTGAAAGGGGAAGAGACCCAGTACTTC
V: TRBV4-1; D: .; size: once; J: TRBJ1-2; CDR3: CASSGGARTYGYTF; DNA: TGCGCCAGCTCGGGGGGGGCTCGGACCTATGGCTACACCTTC
V: TRBV13; D: .; size: once; J: TRBJ1-4; CDR3: CASSLQGNEEKLFF; DNA: TGTGCCAGCAGCCTACAGGGAAATGAAGAAAAACTGTTTTTT
V: TRBV19; D: .; size: .; J: TRBJ2-3; CDR3: CASSLRQTTDTQYF; DNA: TGTGCCAGTAGTCTCAGACAAACTACAGATACGCAGTATTTT
V: TRBV2; D: .; size: .; J: TRBJ2-2; CDR3: CASKDTANTGELFF; DNA: TGTGCCAGCAAAGACACGGCGAACACCGGGGAGCTGTTTTTT
V: TRBV10-2; D: TRBD2; size: .; J: TRBJ2-2; CDR3: CASRSSLAGHGGELFF; DNA: TGCGCCAGCAGATCCTCACTAGCGGGGCACGGCGGGGAGCTGTTTTTT
V: TRBV6-5; D: TRBD1; size: .; J: TRBJ2-7; CDR3: CASRPQKTGINEQYF; DNA: TGTGCCAGCAGACCACAGAAGACAGGGATAAACGAGCAGTACTTC
V: TRBV6-5; D: TRBD2; size: .; J: TRBJ2-1; CDR3: CASKKGLADNEQFF; DNA: TGTGCCAGTAAAAAGGGACTAGCGGACAATGAGCAGTTCTTC
V: TRBV28; D: TRBD2; size: .; J: TRBJ2-2; CDR3: CASGLGGGTGELFF; DNA: TGTGCCAGCGGCCTTGGGGGGGGCACCGGGGAGCTGTTTTTT
V: TRBV11-2; D: TRBD2; size: .; J: TRBJ2-1; CDR3: CASSFKPGLAAYNEQFF; DNA: TGTGCCAGCAGTTTCAAACCGGGACTAGCCGCCTACAATGAGCAGTTCTTC
V: TRBV10-3; D: .; size: .; J: TRBJ2-1; CDR3: CAISELVSEQFF; DNA: TGTGCCATCAGTGAGCTTGTCTCGGAGCAGTTCTTC
V: TRBV18; D: TRBD1; size: .; J: TRBJ1-2; CDR3: CASSPAGQGYGYTF; DNA: TGTGCCAGCTCACCAGCGGGACAGGGGTATGGCTACACCTTC
V: TRBV5-1; D: .; size: .; J: TRBJ1-2; CDR3: CASSQSAGSRSGGYTF; DNA: TGCGCCAGCAGCCAATCCGCCGGGTCCCGAAGCGGTGGCTACACCTTC
V: TRBV5-1; D: .; size: .; J: TRBJ1-1; CDR3: CASSSVNLKSEAFF; DNA: TGCGCCAGCAGCTCCGTAAACCTAAAGTCTGAAGCTTTCTTT
V: TRBV28; D: .; size: once; J: TRBJ2-6; CDR3: CASTGPGANVLTF; DNA: TGTGCCAGCACCGGTCCTGGGGCCAACGTCCTGACTTTC
V: TRBV6-4; D: .; size: .; J: TRBJ1-5; CDR3: CASTQFPVDQPQHF; DNA: TGTGCCAGCACCCAGTTTCCAGTCGATCAGCCCCAGCATTTT
V: TRBV7-9; D: .; size: .; J: TRBJ2-7; CDR3: CASSRITGSGYF; DNA: TGTGCCAGCAGCCGAATTACAGGATCGGGGTACTTC
V: TRBV7-2; D: .; size: .; J: TRBJ2-4; CDR3: CASSFGLAQNIQYF; DNA: TGTGCCAGCAGCTTTGGGCTAGCTCAAAACATTCAGTACTTC
V: TRBV9; D: .; size: .; J: TRBJ2-3; CDR3: CASSVLGGTDTQYF; DNA: TGTGCCAGCAGCGTATTAGGGGGCACAGATACGCAGTATTTT
V: TRBV19; D: .; size: .; J: TRBJ1-5; CDR3: CASSISIGQPQHF; DNA: TGTGCCAGTAGTATCTCCATCGGTCAGCCCCAGCATTTT
V: TRBV27; D: TRBD2; size: .; J: TRBJ2-1; CDR3: CASSFALAGGPGNNEQFF; DNA: TGTGCCAGCAGTTTTGCGCTAGCGGGAGGGCCGGGGAACAATGAGCAGTTCTTC